A single sample is the source of the 6 T cell receptor beta chains below, sequenced in a study of OX40 agonist ivuxolimab in advanced cancers. Profiled with immunoSEQ multiplex PCR; TCRdb holds only in-frame clones, not every one. The table includes about 68,000 clones, 65% to 90% detected once. The input for sequencing was CD4+ or CD8+ T cells sorted from blood, taken in a trial of the OX40 agonist ivuxolimab. These receptors originate from an adult with an advanced solid tumor such as melanoma, head and neck, liver or kidney cancer.

This chain joins TRBV5-4 and TRBJ2-4, with TRBD2 identical over 8 bases. J lost 6 bases, V lost 3 bases, and 8 bases had no gene match. The length of the CDR3 is 15 residues. Per the germline V gene, CDR1 is SGHNT and CDR2 is YYREEE (reference sequence). The DNA for the CDR3 is TGTGCCAGCAGCTCCCCCGGGAGGGGGGTAAACATTCAGTACTTC. It encodes CASSSPGRGVNIQYF.

V and J are TRBV11-3 and TRBJ2-5; D is unresolved. Germline loops: CDR1 SGHNT, CDR2 YENEEA. The CDR3 loop spans 14 amino acids. V lost 1 base, J lost 3 bases, and 9 bases lay in between. The CDR3 sequence: CASSLGGLEETQYF. The CDR3 coding sequence is TGTGCCAGCAGCTTAGGAGGTCTGGAAGAGACCCAGTACTTC.

The chain has TRBV14 and TRBJ1-5; D is perhaps TRBD1 (5 bases). The germline V and J ends were trimmed by 1 base and 3 bases, with 10 bases remaining between them. This CDR3 is 15 amino acids long. Germline V gives CDR1 SGHDN, CDR2 FVKESK. CDR3 amino acids: CASSQGGVNNQPQHF. The CDR3 DNA sequence: TGTGCCAGCAGCCAAGGGGGGGTCAACAATCAGCCCCAGCATTTT.

V gene TRBV7-2 combines with J gene TRBJ1-2; 10 bases agree with TRBD1. Trimming took 5 bases from V and 8 from J; bases not matched to a gene: 8. This CDR3 comprises 14 residues. Per germline, CDR1 SGHTA and CDR2 FQGNSA. CDR3 bases: TGTGCCAGCAGCGGGGACAGGGGAAGGGGAGGCTACACCTTC. This gives the protein CASSGDRGRGGYTF.

The genes are TRBV7-8 and TRBJ1-5, with D hard to call. V lost 0 bases and J 3 bases, leaving 12 bases between the germline ends. Germline V gene lookup returns CDR1 SGHVS and CDR2 FQNEAQ. There are 16 residues in the CDR3. CDR3: CASSLAERRYNQPQHF. The CDR3, as DNA: TGTGCCAGCAGCTTAGCGGAACGGCGGTACAATCAGCCCCAGCATTTT. The variable domain in full, completed from reference TRBV7-8 and TRBJ1-5, reads GAGVSQSPRYKVAKRGQDVALRCDPISGHVSLFWYQQALGQGPEFLTYFQNEAQLDKSGLPSDRFFAERPEGSVSTLKIQRTQQEDSAVYLCASSLAERRYNQPQHFGDGTRLSIL.

The V and J genes are TRBV5-4 and TRBJ2-7; D not certain. The V gene's germline CDR1 is SGHNT and CDR2 YYREEE (reference sequence). The CDR3 is made up of 11 amino acids. Trimming stripped 2 bases from V and 3 bases from J, with 3 bases between. CDR3 sequence (DNA): TGTGCCAGCAGCTTACACTACGAGCAGTACTTC. It specifies CASSLHYEQYF.